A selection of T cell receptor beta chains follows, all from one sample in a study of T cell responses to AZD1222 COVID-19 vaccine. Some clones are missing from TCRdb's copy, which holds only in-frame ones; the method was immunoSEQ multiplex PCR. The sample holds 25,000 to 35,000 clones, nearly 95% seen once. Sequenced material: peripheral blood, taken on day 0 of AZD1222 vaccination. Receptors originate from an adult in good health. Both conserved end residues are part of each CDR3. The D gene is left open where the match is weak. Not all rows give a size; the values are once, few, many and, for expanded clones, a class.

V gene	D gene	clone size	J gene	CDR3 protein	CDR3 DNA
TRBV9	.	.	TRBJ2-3	CASSWGGATDTQYF	TGTGCCAGCAGCTGGGGGGGGGCCACAGATACGCAGTATTTT
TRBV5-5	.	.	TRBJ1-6	CASSFIGSYNSPLHF	TGTGCCAGCAGCTTTATCGGCTCCTATAATTCACCCCTCCACTTT
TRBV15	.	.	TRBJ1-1	CATSVPGQNTEAFF	TGTGCCACCAGCGTTCCGGGACAGAACACTGAAGCTTTCTTT
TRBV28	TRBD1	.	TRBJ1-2	CASSTGPGTGVGYTF	TGTGCCAGCAGCACCGGCCCCGGGACAGGGGTTGGCTACACCTTC
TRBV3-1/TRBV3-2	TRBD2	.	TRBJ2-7	CASSLAGGGPEQYF	TGTGCCAGCAGCTTAGCGGGAGGGGGTCCCGAGCAGTACTTC
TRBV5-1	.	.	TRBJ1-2	CASSLEAGAYGYTF	TGCGCCAGCAGCTTGGAGGCAGGGGCTTATGGCTACACCTTC
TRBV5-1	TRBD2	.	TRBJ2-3	CASSLTSGLAGGSSTQYF	TGCGCCAGCAGCTTGACCAGCGGACTAGCGGGAGGAAGTAGCACGCAGTATTTT
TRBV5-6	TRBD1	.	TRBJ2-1	CASSLQGTGDDEQFF	TGTGCCAGCAGCTTGCAAGGGACAGGGGACGATGAGCAGTTCTTC
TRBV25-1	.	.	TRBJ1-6	CASRDTGLNSPLHF	TGTGCCAGCAGGGACACAGGGCTTAATTCACCCCTCCACTTT
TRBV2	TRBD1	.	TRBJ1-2	CASSGVGGQANYGYTF	TGTGCCAGCAGCGGGGTAGGGGGACAGGCTAACTATGGCTACACCTTC
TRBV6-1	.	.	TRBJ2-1	CASSEGLGSYNEQFF	TGTGCCAGCAGTGAAGGACTTGGGTCCTACAATGAGCAGTTCTTC
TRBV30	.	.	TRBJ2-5	CAWSVHGAGETQYF	TGTGCCTGGAGTGTGCATGGGGCGGGGGAGACCCAGTACTTC
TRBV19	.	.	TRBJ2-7	CASSIEYGKTYEQYF	TGTGCCAGTAGTATAGAATACGGAAAGACCTACGAGCAGTACTTC
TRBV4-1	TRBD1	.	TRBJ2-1	CASRGTGKIANEQFF	TGCGCCAGCAGGGGGACAGGGAAGATAGCAAATGAGCAGTTCTTC
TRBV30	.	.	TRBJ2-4	CAWSVDNSRNIQYF	TGTGCCTGGAGTGTAGATAACAGCCGAAACATTCAGTACTTC
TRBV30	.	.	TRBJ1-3	CACVQGSGNTIYF	TGTGCCTGTGTACAGGGCTCTGGAAACACCATATATTTT
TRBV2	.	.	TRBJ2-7	CASSERELYEQYF	TGTGCCAGCAGTGAAAGGGAACTCTACGAGCAGTACTTC
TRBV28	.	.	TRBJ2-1	CASRRGAFSYNEQFF	TGTGCCTCACGGAGGGGCGCCTTCTCCTACAATGAGCAGTTCTTC
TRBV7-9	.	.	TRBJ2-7	CASSLAGSYEQYF	TGTGCCAGCAGCTTAGCAGGGTCCTACGAGCAGTACTTC
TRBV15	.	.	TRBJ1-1	CATSRGWSPGDAEAFF	TGTGCCACCAGCAGAGGTTGGTCTCCGGGGGACGCTGAAGCTTTCTTT
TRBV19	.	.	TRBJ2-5	CASSIGAAQETQYF	TGTGCCAGTAGTATAGGAGCGGCCCAAGAGACCCAGTACTTC
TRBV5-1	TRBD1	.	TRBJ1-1	CASSPNDQGAVPGTEAFF	TGCGCCAGCAGCCCTAACGATCAGGGGGCGGTCCCCGGCACTGAAGCTTTCTTT
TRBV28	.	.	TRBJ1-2	CASRTGVGAGAYGYTF	TGTGCCAGCAGAACGGGAGTCGGGGCAGGGGCCTATGGCTACACCTTC
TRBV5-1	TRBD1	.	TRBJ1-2	CASSLDPGGVYGYTF	TGCGCCAGCAGCTTGGATCCAGGGGGTGTTTATGGCTACACCTTC
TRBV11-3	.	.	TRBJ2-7	CASTPLAYSSYEQYF	TGTGCCAGCACCCCTTTAGCCTATAGCTCCTACGAGCAGTACTTC
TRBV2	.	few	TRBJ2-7	CASKFDRNPYEQYF	TGTGCCAGCAAATTTGACAGGAATCCCTACGAGCAGTACTTC
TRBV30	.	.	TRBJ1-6	CAWRTIGASPLHF	TGTGCCTGGAGGACCATTGGGGCTTCACCCCTCCACTTT
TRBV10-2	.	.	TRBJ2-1	CASSESLTLLNEQFF	TGCGCCAGCAGTGAATCGTTGACACTACTCAATGAGCAGTTCTTC
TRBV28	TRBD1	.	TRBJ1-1	CASRSTGAPNTEAFF	TGTGCCAGCAGATCGACAGGGGCGCCGAACACTGAAGCTTTCTTT
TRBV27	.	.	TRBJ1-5	CASSLVSNQPQHF	TGTGCCAGCAGTTTAGTGTCCAATCAGCCCCAGCATTTT
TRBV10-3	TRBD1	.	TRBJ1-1	CAISATGGAIPEAFF	TGTGCCATCAGTGCCACAGGGGGCGCAATCCCTGAAGCTTTCTTT
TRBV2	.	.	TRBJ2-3	CASSESLAGDTQYF	TGTGCCAGCAGTGAATCCCTTGCGGGAGATACGCAGTATTTT
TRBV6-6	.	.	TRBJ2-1	CASSAAWEQFF	TGTGCCAGCAGTGCTGCGTGGGAGCAGTTCTTC
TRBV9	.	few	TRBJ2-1	CASSILAGAGNEQFF	TGTGCCAGCAGCATTCTTGCCGGAGCGGGCAATGAGCAGTTCTTC
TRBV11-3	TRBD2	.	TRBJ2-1	CASSLAGTSGYNEQFF	TGTGCCAGCAGCTTAGCCGGGACTAGCGGTTACAATGAGCAGTTCTTC
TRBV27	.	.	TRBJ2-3	CASSMEGGTDTQYF	TGTGCCAGCAGTATGGAGGGCGGCACGGATACGCAGTATTTT
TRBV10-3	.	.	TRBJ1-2	CATSDPGYGYTF	TGTGCCACCTCGGATCCGGGCTATGGCTACACCTTC
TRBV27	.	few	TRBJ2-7	CASSFPGNEQYF	TGTGCCAGCAGTTTTCCTGGGAACGAGCAGTACTTC
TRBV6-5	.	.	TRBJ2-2	CASPGAPGELFF	TGTGCCAGCCCAGGGGCCCCCGGGGAGCTGTTTTTT
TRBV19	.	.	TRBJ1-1	CASSIGSVNTEAFF	TGTGCCAGTAGTATAGGATCCGTCAACACTGAAGCTTTCTTT
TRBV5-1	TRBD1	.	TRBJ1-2	CASSPGQGWKSGYTF	TGCGCCAGCAGCCCAGGACAGGGGTGGAAGTCTGGCTACACCTTC
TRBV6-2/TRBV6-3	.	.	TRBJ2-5	CASSYSPGYVGQYF	TGTGCCAGCAGTTACTCCCCGGGGTATGTGGGCCAGTACTTC